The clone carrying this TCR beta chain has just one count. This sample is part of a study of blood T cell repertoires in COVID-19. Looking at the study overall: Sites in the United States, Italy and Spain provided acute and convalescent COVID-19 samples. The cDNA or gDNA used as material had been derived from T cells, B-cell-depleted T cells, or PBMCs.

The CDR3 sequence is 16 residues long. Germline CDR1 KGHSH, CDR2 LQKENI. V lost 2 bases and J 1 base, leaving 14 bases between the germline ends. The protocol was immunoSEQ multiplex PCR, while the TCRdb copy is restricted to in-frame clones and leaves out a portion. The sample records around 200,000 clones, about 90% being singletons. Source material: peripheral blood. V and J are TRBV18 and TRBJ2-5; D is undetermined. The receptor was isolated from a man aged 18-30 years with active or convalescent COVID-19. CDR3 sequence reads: CASSPSGFLSQETQYF. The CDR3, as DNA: TGTGCCAGCTCACCATCCGGGTTCCTGAGCCAAGAGACCCAGTACTTC.